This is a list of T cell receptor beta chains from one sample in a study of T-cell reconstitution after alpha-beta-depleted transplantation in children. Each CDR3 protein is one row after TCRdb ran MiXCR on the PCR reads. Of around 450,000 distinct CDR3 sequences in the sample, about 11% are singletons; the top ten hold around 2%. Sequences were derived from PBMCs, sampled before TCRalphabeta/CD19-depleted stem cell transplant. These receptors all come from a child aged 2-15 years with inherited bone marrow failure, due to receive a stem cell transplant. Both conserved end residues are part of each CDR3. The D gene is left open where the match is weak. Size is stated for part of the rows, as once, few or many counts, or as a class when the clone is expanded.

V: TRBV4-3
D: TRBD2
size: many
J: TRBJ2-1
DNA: TGCGCCAGCAGCCAAGATGGCGGGAGGTACAATGAGCAGTTCTTC
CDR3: CASSQDGGRYNEQFF

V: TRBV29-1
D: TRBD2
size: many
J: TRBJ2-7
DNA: TGCAGCGTTGGAAGCGGGAGGGCCGGTGAGCAGTACTTC
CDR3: CSVGSGRAGEQYF

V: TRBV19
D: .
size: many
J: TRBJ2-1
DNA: TGTGCCAGTAGTATCGGCACTGAGCAGTTCTTC
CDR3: CASSIGTEQFF

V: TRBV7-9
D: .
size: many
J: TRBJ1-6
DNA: TGTGCCAGCAGCTCATACAGGGATTCACCCCTCCACTTT
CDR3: CASSSYRDSPLHF

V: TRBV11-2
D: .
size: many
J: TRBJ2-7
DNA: TGTGCCAGCAGCTTTTGGAGCGACGAGCAGTACTTC
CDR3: CASSFWSDEQYF

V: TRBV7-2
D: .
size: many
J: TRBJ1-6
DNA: TGTGCCAGCAGCTACAGAGACCTATATAATTCACCCCTCCACTTT
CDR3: CASSYRDLYNSPLHF

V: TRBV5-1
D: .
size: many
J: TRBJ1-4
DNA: TGCGCCAGCAGCTTGATGGGGCGAGAAAAACTGTTTTTT
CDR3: CASSLMGREKLFF

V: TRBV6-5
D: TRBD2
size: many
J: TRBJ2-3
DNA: TGTGCCAGCACCCCGACTAGCGGGGGGCCGGATACGCAGTATTTT
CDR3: CASTPTSGGPDTQYF

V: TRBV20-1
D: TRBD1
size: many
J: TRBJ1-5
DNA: TGCAGTGCTAGAGTGGGGACAGGTCCTTATCAGCCCCAGCATTTT
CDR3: CSARVGTGPYQPQHF

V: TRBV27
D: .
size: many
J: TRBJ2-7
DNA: TGTGCCAGCAGTTATCACCCTAGGACGGAGCAGTACTTC
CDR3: CASSYHPRTEQYF

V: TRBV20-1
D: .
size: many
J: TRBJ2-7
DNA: TGCAGTGCTGTCCCGGGACGGTCGTCCTACGAGCAGTACTTC
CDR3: CSAVPGRSSYEQYF

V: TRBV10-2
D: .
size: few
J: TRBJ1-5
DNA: TGCGCCAGCAGTGGGAACGGGTATCAGCCCCAGCATTTT
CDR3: CASSGNGYQPQHF

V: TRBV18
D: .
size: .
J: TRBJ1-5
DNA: TGTGCCAGCTCACCACAAGGGCTAATGGTCCAGGAGCCCCAGCATTTT
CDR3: CASSPQGLMVQEPQHF

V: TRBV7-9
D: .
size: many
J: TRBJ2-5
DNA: TGTGCCAGCAGCACGAGGGGAAGGGAGGACTTC
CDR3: CASSTRGREDF

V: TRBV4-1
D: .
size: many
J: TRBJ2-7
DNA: TGCGCCAGCAGCGGAGTTCGAGGAGTGCGCAACGAGCAGTACTTC
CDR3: CASSGVRGVRNEQYF

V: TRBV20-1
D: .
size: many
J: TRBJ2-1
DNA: TGCAGTGCTAGAGTGAAGCGAGTATACAATGAGCAGTTCTTC
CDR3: CSARVKRVYNEQFF

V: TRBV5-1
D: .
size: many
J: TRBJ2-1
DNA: TGCGCCAGCAGCTTGGGGGAGTGGGATAATGAGCAGTTCTTC
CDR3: CASSLGEWDNEQFF

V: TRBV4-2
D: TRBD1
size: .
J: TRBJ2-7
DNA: TGTGCCAGCAGCCATGGGACAGGCGAGAGGTACGAGCAGTACTTC
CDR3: CASSHGTGERYEQYF

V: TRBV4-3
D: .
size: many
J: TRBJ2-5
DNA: TGCGCCAGCAGCCAAGGACTGTGGGAGACCCAGTACTTC
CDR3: CASSQGLWETQYF

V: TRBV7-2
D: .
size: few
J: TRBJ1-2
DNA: TGTGCCAGCAGCCCCCTTTATGGCTACACCTTC
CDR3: CASSPLYGYTF

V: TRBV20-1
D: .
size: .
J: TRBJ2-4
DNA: TGCAGTGCTAGTAAGGGACTAGCCAAAAACATTCAGTACTTC
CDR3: CSASKGLAKNIQYF

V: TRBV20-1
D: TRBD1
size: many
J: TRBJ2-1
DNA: TGCAGTGCTAAGCAGGGGGTATGGAATGAGCAGTTCTTC
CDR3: CSAKQGVWNEQFF

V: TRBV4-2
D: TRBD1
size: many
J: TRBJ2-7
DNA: TGTGCCAGCAGCCAAGGACAGGGTCATCTCGAGCAGTACTTC
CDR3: CASSQGQGHLEQYF

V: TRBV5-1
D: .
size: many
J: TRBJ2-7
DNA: TGCGCCAGCAGCTTTCGCGGCCGCTCCGTCTGGGAGCAGTACTTC
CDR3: CASSFRGRSVWEQYF

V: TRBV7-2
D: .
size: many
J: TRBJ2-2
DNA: TGTGCCAGCAGCTTATCCTCACCTAACACCGGGGAGCTGTTTTTT
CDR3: CASSLSSPNTGELFF

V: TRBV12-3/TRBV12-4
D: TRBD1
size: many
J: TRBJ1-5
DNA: TGTGCGGTTACGGGACAGGGTGGCCAGCCCCAGCATTTT
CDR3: CAVTGQGGQPQHF

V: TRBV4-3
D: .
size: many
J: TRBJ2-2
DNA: TGCGCCAGCAGCCAACTTAGCGTCGCGAACACCGGGGAGCTGTTTTTT
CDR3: CASSQLSVANTGELFF

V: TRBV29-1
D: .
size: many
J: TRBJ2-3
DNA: TGCAGCTCACAGAACAGGATCAACACAGATACGCAGTATTTT
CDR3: CSSQNRINTDTQYF

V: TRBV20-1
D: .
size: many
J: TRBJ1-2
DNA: TGCAGTGCTAGAGACGGGGACCCTCGAAACTATGGCTACACCTTC
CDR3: CSARDGDPRNYGYTF

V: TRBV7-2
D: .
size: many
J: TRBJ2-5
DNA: TGTGCCAGCAGCTCATGGGCTGGAGAGACCCAGTACTTC
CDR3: CASSSWAGETQYF

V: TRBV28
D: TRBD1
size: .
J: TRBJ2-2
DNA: TGTGCCAGCAGTTTTGTTCGAGGGGGCGCGGGCACCGGGGAGCTGTTTTTT
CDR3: CASSFVRGGAGTGELFF

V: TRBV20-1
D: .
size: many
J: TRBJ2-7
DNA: TGCAGTGCTATGCCAACCCGGCTAGCGCCTCACGAGCAGTACTTC
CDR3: CSAMPTRLAPHEQYF

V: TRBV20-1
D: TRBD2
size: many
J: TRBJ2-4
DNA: TGCAGTGCTACTGGACTAGCGGGAGTTTATTATCAGTACTTC
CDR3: CSATGLAGVYYQYF

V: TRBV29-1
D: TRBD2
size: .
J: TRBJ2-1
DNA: TGCAGCGTTGGAAGGGTCGGGCGGCCCGGGACTAGCGGGAGGGCCTGGTGCAATGAGCAGTTCTTC
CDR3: CSVGRVGRPGTSGRAWCNEQFF

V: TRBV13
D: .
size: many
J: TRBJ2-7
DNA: TGTGCCAGCCGGCAACAGGGTAGGAAAGGCTACGAGCAGTACTTC
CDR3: CASRQQGRKGYEQYF

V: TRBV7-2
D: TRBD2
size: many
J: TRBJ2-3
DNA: TGTGCCAGCAGCCCGGGACTAGCGGGACTCACAGATACGCAGTATTTT
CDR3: CASSPGLAGLTDTQYF

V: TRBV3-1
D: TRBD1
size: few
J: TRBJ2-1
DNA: TGTGCCAGCAGCCTTGGACAGGGGGGGAGCAATGAGCAGTTCTTC
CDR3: CASSLGQGGSNEQFF

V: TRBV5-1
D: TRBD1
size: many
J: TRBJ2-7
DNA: TGCGCCAGCAGCCCGGGACAGGCCCTCTACGAGCAGTACTTC
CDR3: CASSPGQALYEQYF

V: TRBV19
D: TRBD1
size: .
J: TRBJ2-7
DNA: TGTGCCAGTAGTCACCCGGCGACAGGGGGCGGCGAGCAGTACTTC
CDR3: CASSHPATGGGEQYF

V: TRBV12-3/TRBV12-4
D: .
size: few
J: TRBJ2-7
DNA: TGTGCCAGCAGTCCGCAGTGGTCTCCTGGCGAGCAGTACTTC
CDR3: CASSPQWSPGEQYF

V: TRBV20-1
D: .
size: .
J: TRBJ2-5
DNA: TGCAGTGCTAGAGATAGCGGGACAGGGGAGACCCAGTACTTC
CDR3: CSARDSGTGETQYF

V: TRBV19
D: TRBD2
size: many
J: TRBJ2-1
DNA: TGTGCCAGTAGTATATTTGGCGGGAGGATGTCCTACAATGAGCAGTTCTTC
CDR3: CASSIFGGRMSYNEQFF

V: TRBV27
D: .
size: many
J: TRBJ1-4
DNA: TGTGCCAGCAGCTCCTTTTTTGTGGGTAATGAAAAACTGTTTTTT
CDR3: CASSSFFVGNEKLFF

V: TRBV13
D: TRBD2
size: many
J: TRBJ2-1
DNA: TGTGCCAGCAGCACTCGACTAGCCCTCCCAGATGAGCAGTTCTTC
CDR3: CASSTRLALPDEQFF

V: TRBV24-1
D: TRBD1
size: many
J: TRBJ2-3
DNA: TGTGCCACCAGTGATCCAAAACCGACAGGGCCAGATACGCAGTATTTT
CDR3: CATSDPKPTGPDTQYF

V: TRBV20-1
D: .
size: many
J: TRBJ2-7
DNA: TGCAGTGCTAGGGAAGACTGGGTCTCCTACGAGCAGTACTTC
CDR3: CSAREDWVSYEQYF

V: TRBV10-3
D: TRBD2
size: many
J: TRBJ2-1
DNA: TGTGCCATCAGTGAGTCGAGAACTAGCGGGATCAATGAGCAGTTCTTC
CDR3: CAISESRTSGINEQFF

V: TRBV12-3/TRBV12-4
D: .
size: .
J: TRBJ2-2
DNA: TGTGCCAGCAGTTTATATGGGGGCAGGACCGGGGAGCTGTTTTTT
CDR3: CASSLYGGRTGELFF

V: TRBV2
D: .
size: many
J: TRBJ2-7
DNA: TGTGCCAGCAGTGACCAGGGTTGGTACGAGCAGTACTTC
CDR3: CASSDQGWYEQYF

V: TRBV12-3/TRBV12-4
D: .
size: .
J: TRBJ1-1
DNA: TGTGCCAGCAGGTCCTTCGGGACTCCCAACGCGGGAGCTTTCTTT
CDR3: CASRSFGTPNAGAFF

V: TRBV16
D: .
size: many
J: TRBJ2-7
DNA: TGTGCCAGCAGCCAAATACTCTACGAGCAGTACTTC
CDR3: CASSQILYEQYF

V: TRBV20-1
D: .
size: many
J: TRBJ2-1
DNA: TGCAGTGCGAGGGGGAGGCAAAACAATGAGCAGTTCTTC
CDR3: CSARGRQNNEQFF

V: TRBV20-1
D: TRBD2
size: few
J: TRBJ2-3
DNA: TGCAGTGCTTCCGGACTAGCGGGAGGGTTCCCGGGGGATACGCAGTATTTT
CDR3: CSASGLAGGFPGDTQYF